This T cell receptor (beta chain) stems from a study of shared clonotypes between healthy human individuals. Trimming pared 1 base from V and 6 bases from J, leaving 21 bases between. The CDR3 is 17 amino acids. Germline assignment: CDR1 SGHDN and CDR2 FVKESK. About this clone itself: What it binds is not known.

Method: immunoSEQ multiplex PCR; TCRdb's copy keeps in-frame clones and lacks some. The sample lists roughly 2.6 million clones; around nine tenths were seen once. Study-level results: Clonotype sharing among donors likely depends on sequencing depth. Estimated richness values were generally larger in naive subsets than in memory subsets.

The origin of this receptor is a man between 18 and 29 years old in good health. This chain connects TRBV14 to TRBJ1-2; no firm D call. The sample was naive CD4+ T cells sorted from blood. Noted subset: CD45RA+ positively selected. The CDR3 region has the DNA TGTGCCAGCAGCCAAGGGACCGATTACGGTATCGGGCATGGCTACACCTTC. This sequence encodes CASSQGTDYGIGHGYTF.